What follows are 2 T cell receptor beta chains derived from one specimen sequenced in a study of T cell clones after liver transplantation. Method: immunoSEQ multiplex PCR; TCRdb's copy keeps in-frame clones and lacks some. The sample carries around 110,000 clones, roughly nine tenths recorded once. The material was CD4+ T cells from blood, obtained 12 months after liver transplant. The origin of the receptors is a human patient who received a liver transplant. The graft donor may be the source of some T cells.

This chain links TRBV7-6 with TRBJ2-1; the D is unclear. Germline V gene data show CDR1 as SGHVS and CDR2 as FNYEAQ. With 5 bases removed from V and 2 bases from J, the gap between germline ends came to 13 bases. This CDR3 has 15 residues. CDR3 DNA: TGTGCCAGCAGCCCTTCTTCCAGTCCCTACAATGAGCAGTTCTTC. This translates into CASSPSSSPYNEQFF.

The CDR3 is CASSLAGREKLFF. CDR3 in DNA: TGTGCCAGCAGCTTAGCTGGCAGGGAAAAACTGTTTTTT. The chain joins TRBV7-8 to TRBJ1-4, with D hard to call. The ends were cut back, 0 bases at V and 8 bases at J, with 7 bases in the middle. From germline, CDR1 is SGHVS and CDR2 FQNEAQ. The CDR3 has 13 amino acids. The full variable domain, completed using reference TRBV7-8 and TRBJ1-4, is GAGVSQSPRYKVAKRGQDVALRCDPISGHVSLFWYQQALGQGPEFLTYFQNEAQLDKSGLPSDRFFAERPEGSVSTLKIQRTQQEDSAVYLCASSLAGREKLFFGSGTQLSVL.